Shown below are 17 T cell receptor beta chains from a single sample sequenced in a study of cytomegalovirus exposure and HLA in healthy donors. In the PCR, 60 Vbeta and 13 Jbeta primers were used. This table comes from immunoSEQ multiplex PCR, and its TCRdb copy is limited to in-frame clones, with some not included. The table lists 120,000 or so clones, 81% of them singletons. Material for sequencing was PBMCs. These TCRs come from a young man in good health and CMV-seropositive.

The CDR3 coding sequence is TGTGCCAGCAGTGGGGCCCAACCTTACAATGAGCAGTTCTTC. It specifies CASSGAQPYNEQFF. This chain links TRBV2 with TRBJ2-1, with D hard to call. Trimming took off 4 bases at V and 4 bases at J, with 11 bases between the two ends. CDR1 SNHLY and CDR2 FYNNEI come from the germline V gene. The CDR3 spans 14 residues.

The chain joins TRBV7-2 to TRBJ1-5; TRBD1 aligns across 7 bases. From germline, CDR1 is SGHTA and CDR2 FQGNSA. With V trimmed by 2 bases and J by 9 bases, 13 bases remained unmatched. This CDR3 is 16 amino acids long. The CDR3 sequence: CASSLLPGGQGAPQHF. CDR3 DNA sequence: TGTGCCAGCAGCTTACTTCCAGGGGGGCAAGGGGCGCCCCAGCATTTT. The entire variable domain, with the rest obtained from reference TRBV7-2 and TRBJ1-5, is as follows: GAGVSQSPSNKVTEKGKDVELRCDPISGHTALYWYRQSLGQGLEFLIYFQGNSAPDKSGLPSDRFSAERTGGSVSTLTIQRTQQEDSAVYLCASSLLPGGQGAPQHFGDGTRLSIL.

The chain has TRBV2 and TRBJ1-4; possible D gene TRBD1, 5 bases. CDR3 length: 14 amino acids. Trimming stripped 6 bases from V and 8 bases from J, with 16 bases between. Per the germline V gene, CDR1 is SNHLY and CDR2 is FYNNEI. The CDR3 region is CASRPWGDREKLFF. The CDR3 region has the DNA TGTGCCAGCAGACCCTGGGGGGACCGGGAAAAACTGTTTTTT.

This chain links TRBV14 with TRBJ1-1, with TRBD1 as a possible D gene (5 bases). The V and J ends lost 1 base and 5 bases respectively, with 20 bases between them. The CDR3 consists of 17 residues. The germline V gene has CDR1 SGHDN and CDR2 FVKESK. The CDR3 coding sequence is TGTGCCAGCAGCCAAGGGGGGTGGAGGGCCCGTGGGACTGAAGCTTTCTTT. Encoded protein: CASSQGGWRARGTEAFF.

The rearrangement links TRBV7-2 to TRBJ2-7, with TRBD1 as a possible D gene (6 bases). This CDR3 has 18 amino acids. Between the trimmed V and J ends, which lost 5 bases and 2 bases, there was a span of 25 bases. Germline V gene sequence: CDR1 SGHTA, CDR2 FQGNSA. The CDR3 here is CASSPTRGRGLLTYEQYF. CDR3 DNA sequence: TGTGCCAGCAGCCCCACACGGGGCAGGGGCCTCCTTACCTACGAGCAGTACTTC.

The chain links TRBV7-6 to TRBJ2-5, with D possibly matching TRBD2 (5 bases). The V and J ends lost 3 bases and 4 bases respectively, with 12 bases between them. Germline values: CDR1 SGHVS, CDR2 FNYEAQ. CDR3 length: 14 amino acids. The CDR3 protein is CASSLVRGRETQYF. The CDR3 nucleotides are TGTGCCAGCAGCTTGGTGCGCGGGCGAGAGACCCAGTACTTC.

This chain connects TRBV28 to TRBJ1-1; possible D gene TRBD1, 5 bases. This CDR3 has 14 amino acids. V was shortened by 10 bases and J by 1 base, with 16 bases between the two germline ends. The germline gives CDR1 MDHEN, CDR2 SYDVKM. CDR3 nucleotide sequence: TGTGCCACTTCCCCCCCCCAGGGGAACACTGAAGCTTTCTTT. It yields the protein CATSPPQGNTEAFF.

J is TRBJ2-1 and V is TRBV11-2, with 10 bases that match TRBD1. The germline gives CDR1 SGHAT, CDR2 FQNNGV. V shed 5 bases and J 7 bases; nucleotides not matched to a gene: 11. The CDR3 extends over 16 amino acids. The CDR3 loop is CASSRRSGTGVNEQFF. CDR3 bases: TGTGCCAGCAGCCGACGCTCCGGGACAGGGGTTAATGAGCAGTTCTTC.

J is TRBJ2-1 and V is TRBV5-6; 7 bases map to TRBD1. This CDR3 is built from 15 residues. CDR1 and CDR2 (germline): SGHDT, YYEEEE. After removal of 2 bases from V and 4 bases from J, the junction contained 6 bases not matched to a gene. CDR3: CASSFEGALYNEQFF. CDR3 sequence (DNA): TGTGCCAGCAGCTTTGAGGGGGCCCTATACAATGAGCAGTTCTTC. Filled out from reference TRBV5-6 and TRBJ2-1, the complete variable domain reads DAGVTQSPTHLIKTRGQQVTLRCSPKSGHDTVSWYQQALGQGPQFIFQYYEEEERQRGNFPDRFSGHQFPNYSSELNVNALLLGDSALYLCASSFEGALYNEQFFGPGTRLTVL.

This chain links TRBV6-5 with TRBJ2-7; maybe TRBD2 (6 bases). V lost 3 bases to trimming and J lost 6 bases, with 12 bases between them. This CDR3 is built from 13 residues. CDR1 and CDR2 (germline): MNHEY, SVGAGI. The CDR3 DNA is TGTGCCAGCAGTTATCGTCAGGGAGGCGAGCAGTACTTC. Its protein product is CASSYRQGGEQYF.

The J gene is TRBJ2-3, the V gene TRBV5-6; tentatively, D is TRBD1 (8 bases). This CDR3 spans 15 amino acids. V lost 4 bases and J 2 bases, leaving 14 bases between the germline ends. Per the germline V gene, CDR1 is SGHDT and CDR2 is YYEEEE. CDR3 residues: CASSKTGGVTDTQYF. CDR3 DNA sequence: TGTGCCAGCAGCAAAACAGGGGGGGTCACAGATACGCAGTATTTT.

The chain joins TRBV7-8 to TRBJ1-5; D is undetermined. CDR1 is SGHVS and CDR2 is FQNEAQ in the germline V gene. V was shortened by 1 base and J by 4 bases, with 14 bases between the two germline ends. The CDR3 runs to 16 residues. CDR3 nucleotide sequence: TGTGCCAGCAGCTTAGGGCCGCCACTAGGGAATCAGCCCCAGCATTTT. Encoded protein: CASSLGPPLGNQPQHF.

This clone has just one count. V and J are TRBV5-1 and TRBJ2-7; TRBD1 might be the D (5 bases). V was cut by 0 bases and J by 6 bases, with 13 bases left in between. CDR1 is SGHRS and CDR2 is YFSETQ in the germline V gene. The CDR3 contains 14 residues. For the CDR3, the DNA is TGCGCCAGCAGCTTGGAGGCAGGGTTCTTCGAGCAGTACTTC. Amino acids: CASSLEAGFFEQYF.

The genes are TRBV7-6 and TRBJ2-3, with D perhaps TRBD2 (6 bases). Trimming removed 5 bases from V and 5 bases from J, with 17 bases in between. The CDR3 extends over 15 amino acids. Germline V gene data show CDR1 as SGHVS and CDR2 as FNYEAQ. The CDR3 DNA reads as TGTGCCAGCAGCCCCCGGGGCGGGACGGTAGATACGCAGTATTTT. This encodes CASSPRGGTVDTQYF.

The chain uses TRBV27 and TRBJ2-7, with unresolved D. V was shortened by 2 bases and J by 0 bases, with 8 bases between the two germline ends. Germline CDR1 is MNHEY and CDR2 is SMNVEV (reference sequence). The CDR3 sequence is 14 residues long. CDR3 region: CASSLTGHSYEQYF. CDR3 nucleotide sequence: TGTGCCAGCAGTTTAACGGGTCACTCCTACGAGCAGTACTTC.

This clone was detected once. The CDR3 sequence is CASSSLSSGANVLTF. For the CDR3, the DNA is TGTGCCAGCAGTTCCCTTAGCTCTGGGGCCAACGTCCTGACTTTC. The chain links TRBV27 to TRBJ2-6; D gene ambiguous. This CDR3 spans 15 amino acids. Deletions cut 4 bases from V and 0 bases from J, with 7 bases between. Germline lookup yields CDR1 MNHEY and CDR2 SMNVEV (reference sequence).

J is TRBJ1-3 and V is TRBV30; maybe TRBD1 (5 bases). V was clipped by 0 bases and J by 1 base, with 10 bases between them. Germline V CDR1 and CDR2: GTSNPN, SVGIG (reference sequence). There are 15 residues in the CDR3. CDR3 nucleotide sequence: TGTGCCTGGAGTGTAGGCAGGGTGTCTGGAAACACCATATATTTT. It encodes CAWSVGRVSGNTIYF.